The 4 T cell receptor beta chains below come from one sample, sequenced in a study of technical replicates of blood from a handful of donors. Produced via immunoSEQ multiplex PCR; TCRdb's table is partial and in-frame only. The sample carries tens of thousands of clones, around 97% recorded once. The specimen was T cells isolated from PBMCs. All receptors come from a human donor in good health.

The gene calls are TRBV29-1 and TRBJ1-2, with 7 bases that match TRBD1. The CDR3 extends over 14 amino acids. Germline-derived CDR1 and CDR2 are SQVTM and ANQGSEA. The junction had 9 bases not matched to a gene; V was cut back by 6 bases and J by 2 bases. CDR3 nucleotide sequence: TGCAGCGTACTACCGGGACAGCCCAACTATGGCTACACCTTC. This encodes CSVLPGQPNYGYTF. The whole variable domain, remainder taken from reference TRBV29-1 and TRBJ1-2, is SAVISQKPSRDICQRGTSLTIQCQVDSQVTMMFWYRQQPGQSLTLIATANQGSEATYESGFVIDKFPISRPNLTFSTLTVSNMSPEDSSIYLCSVLPGQPNYGYTFGSGTRLTVV.

The J gene is TRBJ2-5, the V gene TRBV4-1; TRBD2 matches 7 bases. The V segment lost 2 bases and the J segment 4 bases; nucleotides outside the gene matches: 7. Germline V gives CDR1 MGHRA, CDR2 YSYEKL. CDR3 size: 15 residues. The DNA of the CDR3 is TGCGCCAGCAGCCAACCGGGGGGTCCCCCAGAGACCCAGTACTTC. It translates to CASSQPGGPPETQYF.

The rearrangement uses TRBV7-6 and TRBJ2-5; perhaps TRBD2 as D (5 bases). With 3 bases removed from V and 4 bases from J, the gap between germline ends came to 12 bases. This CDR3 region has 14 residues. Germline-derived CDR1 and CDR2 are SGHVS and FNYEAQ. The DNA of the CDR3 is TGTGCCAGCAGCTTGAAGGCGGGTCCAGAGACCCAGTACTTC. It specifies CASSLKAGPETQYF.

This chain links TRBV2 with TRBJ1-1; 7 nucleotides match TRBD1. Trimming removed 5 bases from V and 1 base from J; junction bases left unmatched: 7. The CDR3 is made up of 15 amino acids. Looked up from germline, CDR1 is SNHLY and CDR2 is FYNNEI. In DNA, the CDR3 is TGTGCCAGCAGTTTACTCGGGACAGAGAACACTGAAGCTTTCTTT. Amino acid sequence: CASSLLGTENTEAFF.